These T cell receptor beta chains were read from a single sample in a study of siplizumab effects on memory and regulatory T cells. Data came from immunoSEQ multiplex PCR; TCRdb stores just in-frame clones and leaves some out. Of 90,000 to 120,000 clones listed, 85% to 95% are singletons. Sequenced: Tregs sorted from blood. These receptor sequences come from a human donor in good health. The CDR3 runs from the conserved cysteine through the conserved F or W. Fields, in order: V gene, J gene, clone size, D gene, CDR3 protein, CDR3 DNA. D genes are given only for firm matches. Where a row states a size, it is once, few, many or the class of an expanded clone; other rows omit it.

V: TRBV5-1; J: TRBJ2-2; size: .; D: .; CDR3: CASSYGPYGTGELFF; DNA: TGCGCCAGCAGTTACGGTCCCTACGGAACCGGGGAGCTGTTTTTT
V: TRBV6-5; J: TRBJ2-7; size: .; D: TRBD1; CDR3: CASRRPGQGGEQYF; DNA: TGTGCCAGCAGGCGTCCCGGACAGGGGGGCGAGCAGTACTTC
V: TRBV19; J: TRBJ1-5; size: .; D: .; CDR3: CASSIGQLLNQPQHF; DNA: TGTGCCAGTAGTATAGGTCAGCTACTAAATCAGCCCCAGCATTTT
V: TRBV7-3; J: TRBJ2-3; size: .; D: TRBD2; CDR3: CASSLGTGLHRSDTQYF; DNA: TGTGCCAGCAGCTTAGGGACGGGACTACATCGGTCCGATACGCAGTATTTT
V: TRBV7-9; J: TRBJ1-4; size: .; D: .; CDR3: CASSLGRNEKLFF; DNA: TGTGCCAGCAGCTTGGGGCGGAATGAAAAACTGTTTTTT
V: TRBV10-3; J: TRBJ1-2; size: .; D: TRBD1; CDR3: CAISESGQGARNYGYTF; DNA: TGTGCCATCAGTGAGTCGGGACAGGGGGCGAGAAACTATGGCTACACCTTC
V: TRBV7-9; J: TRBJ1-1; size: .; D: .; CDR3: CASSRMRTEAFF; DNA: TGTGCCAGCAGCCGGATGCGGACTGAAGCTTTCTTT
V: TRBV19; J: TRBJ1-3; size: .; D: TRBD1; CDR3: CASSIGDRMASGNTIYF; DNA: TGTGCCAGTAGTATAGGGGACAGGATGGCCTCTGGAAACACCATATATTTT
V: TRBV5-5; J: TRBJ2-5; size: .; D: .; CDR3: CASSLVVGGSQETQYF; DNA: TGTGCCAGCAGCTTAGTCGTGGGAGGCTCGCAAGAGACCCAGTACTTC
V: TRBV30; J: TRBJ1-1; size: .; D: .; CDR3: CAWSLSTEAFF; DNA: TGTGCCTGGAGTTTGAGCACTGAAGCTTTCTTT
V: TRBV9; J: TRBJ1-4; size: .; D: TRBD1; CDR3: CASSVGTGDEKLFF; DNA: TGTGCCAGCAGCGTTGGGACAGGAGATGAAAAACTGTTTTTT
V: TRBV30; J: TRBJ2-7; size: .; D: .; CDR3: CAWSPLPGVPMYF; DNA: TGTGCCTGGAGTCCCCTCCCCGGGGTTCCAATGTACTTC
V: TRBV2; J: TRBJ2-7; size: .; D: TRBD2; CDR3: CASPLSGGAGEQYF; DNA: TGTGCCAGCCCCTTAAGCGGGGGGGCGGGCGAGCAGTACTTC
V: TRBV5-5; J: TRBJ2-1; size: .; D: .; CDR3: CASSPWGASYNEQFF; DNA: TGTGCCAGCAGCCCTTGGGGAGCGTCCTACAATGAGCAGTTCTTC
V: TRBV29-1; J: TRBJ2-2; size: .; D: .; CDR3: CSVVPGLTGELFF; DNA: TGCAGCGTTGTGCCGGGTTTAACCGGGGAGCTGTTTTTT
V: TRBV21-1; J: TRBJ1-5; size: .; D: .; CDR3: CASSLPWDRKCPGQPQHF; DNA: TGTGCCAGCAGCTTACCGTGGGACAGGAAATGCCCTGGACAGCCCCAGCATTTT
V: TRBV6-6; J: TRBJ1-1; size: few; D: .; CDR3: CASSYSRGDNTEAFF; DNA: TGTGCCAGCAGTTACTCGAGGGGGGATAACACTGAAGCTTTCTTT
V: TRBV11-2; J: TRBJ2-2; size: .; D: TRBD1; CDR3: CASSYPGQGAGELFF; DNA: TGTGCCAGCAGTTACCCGGGACAGGGTGCCGGGGAGCTGTTTTTT
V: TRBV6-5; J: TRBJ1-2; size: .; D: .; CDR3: CASSYDSLYGYTF; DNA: TGTGCCAGCAGCTATGACAGCCTTTATGGCTACACCTTC
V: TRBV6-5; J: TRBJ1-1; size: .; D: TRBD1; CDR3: CASGQGYTEAFF; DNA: TGTGCCAGCGGACAGGGATACACTGAAGCTTTCTTT
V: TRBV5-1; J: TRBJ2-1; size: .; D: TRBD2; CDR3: CASSFGTSGMNEQFF; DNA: TGCGCCAGCAGCTTTGGGACTAGCGGGATGAATGAGCAGTTCTTC
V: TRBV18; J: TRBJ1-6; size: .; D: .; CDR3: CASSPRPGGSYNSPLHF; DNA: TGTGCCAGCTCACCACGACCTGGGGGCTCCTATAATTCACCCCTCCACTTT
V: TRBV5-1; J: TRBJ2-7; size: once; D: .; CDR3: CASSELPLGEQYF; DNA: TGCGCCAGCAGCGAATTGCCCCTGGGCGAGCAGTACTTC
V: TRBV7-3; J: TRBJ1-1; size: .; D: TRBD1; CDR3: CASSLTGINTEAFF; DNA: TGTGCCAGCAGCTTGACAGGGATTAACACTGAAGCTTTCTTT
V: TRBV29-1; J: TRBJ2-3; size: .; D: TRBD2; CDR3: CSVGTSGDTQYF; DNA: TGCAGCGTGGGGACTAGCGGGGATACGCAGTATTTT
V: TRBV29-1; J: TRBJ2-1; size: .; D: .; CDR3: CSVDGGFWGSEQFF; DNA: TGCAGCGTTGATGGGGGCTTTTGGGGGAGTGAGCAGTTCTTC
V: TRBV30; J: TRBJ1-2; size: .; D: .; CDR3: CAWSTGGTYGYTF; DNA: TGTGCCTGGAGTACCGGGGGGACCTATGGCTACACCTTC
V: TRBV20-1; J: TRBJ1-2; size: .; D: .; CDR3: CSAEGYGYTF; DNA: TGCAGTGCTGAGGGATATGGCTACACCTTC
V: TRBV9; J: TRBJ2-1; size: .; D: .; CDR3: CASSVAGFSSYNEQFF; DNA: TGTGCCAGCAGCGTAGCGGGTTTCTCCTCCTACAATGAGCAGTTCTTC
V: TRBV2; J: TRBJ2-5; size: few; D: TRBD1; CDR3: CASTGTAQETQYF; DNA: TGTGCCAGCACCGGGACAGCCCAAGAGACCCAGTACTTC
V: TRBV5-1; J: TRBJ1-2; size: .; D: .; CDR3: CASSPIDTAYYGYTF; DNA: TGCGCCAGCAGCCCTATAGACACGGCCTACTATGGCTACACCTTC
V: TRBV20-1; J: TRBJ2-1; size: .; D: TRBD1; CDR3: CSAGRGNEQFF; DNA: TGCAGTGCGGGCAGGGGGAATGAGCAGTTCTTC
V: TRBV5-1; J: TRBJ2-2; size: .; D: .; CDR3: CASSLRSPLDGSMVLFF; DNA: TGCGCCAGCAGCTTGCGGTCGCCCTTGGATGGTTCAATGGTGCTGTTTTTT
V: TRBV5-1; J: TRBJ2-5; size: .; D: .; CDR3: CASSQDPGPQETQYF; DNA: TGCGCCAGCAGCCAGGACCCGGGACCGCAAGAGACCCAGTACTTC
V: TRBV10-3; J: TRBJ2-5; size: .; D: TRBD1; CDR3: CAIRRDSQETQYF; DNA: TGTGCCATCAGAAGGGACAGCCAAGAGACCCAGTACTTC
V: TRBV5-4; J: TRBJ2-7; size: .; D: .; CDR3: CARPRSYEQYF; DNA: TGTGCCAGGCCTAGGTCCTACGAGCAGTACTTC
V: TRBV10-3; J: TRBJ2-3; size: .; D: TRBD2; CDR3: CAITSGRAGADTQYF; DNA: TGTGCCATCACAAGCGGGAGGGCGGGCGCAGATACGCAGTATTTT
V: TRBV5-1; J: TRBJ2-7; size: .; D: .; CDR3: CASSLAGSASYEQYF; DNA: TGCGCCAGCAGCTTGGCGGGCTCGGCCTCCTACGAGCAGTACTTC
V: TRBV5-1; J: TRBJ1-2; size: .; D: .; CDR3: CASSLVPDTGYGYTF; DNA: TGCGCCAGCAGCTTGGTCCCAGACACGGGTTATGGCTACACCTTC
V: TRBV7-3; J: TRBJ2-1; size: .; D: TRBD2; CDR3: CASSAASGRNNEQFF; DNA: TGTGCCAGCAGCGCCGCTAGCGGGAGGAACAATGAGCAGTTCTTC
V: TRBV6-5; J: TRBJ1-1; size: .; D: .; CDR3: CASSLTGIGQAFF; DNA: TGTGCCAGCAGCCTCACAGGGATCGGCCAAGCTTTCTTT
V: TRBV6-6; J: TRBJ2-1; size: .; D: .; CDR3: CASSYERGSYNEQFF; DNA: TGTGCCAGCAGTTACGAACGGGGAAGCTACAATGAGCAGTTCTTC
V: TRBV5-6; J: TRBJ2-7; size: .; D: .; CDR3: CASSWGTGKYEQYF; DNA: TGTGCCAGCAGCTGGGGTACGGGGAAATACGAGCAGTACTTC
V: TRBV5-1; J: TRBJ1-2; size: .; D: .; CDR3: CASSFGRNNYGYTF; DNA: TGCGCCAGCAGCTTTGGACGCAATAACTATGGCTACACCTTC
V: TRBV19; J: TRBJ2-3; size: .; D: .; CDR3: CASSRRGPSTDTQYF; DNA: TGTGCCAGTAGTCGGAGGGGGCCTAGCACAGATACGCAGTATTTT
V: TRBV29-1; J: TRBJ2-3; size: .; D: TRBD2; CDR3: CSVGLAGAGDTQYF; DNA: TGCAGCGTAGGACTAGCGGGGGCAGGGGATACGCAGTATTTT
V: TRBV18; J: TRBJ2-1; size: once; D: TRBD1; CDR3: CASSPVFVTGGPAGVYNEQFF; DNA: TGTGCCAGCTCACCGGTATTCGTCACAGGGGGCCCGGCGGGTGTCTACAATGAGCAGTTCTTC
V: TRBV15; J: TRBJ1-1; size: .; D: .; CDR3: CATGPRYGGYEAFF; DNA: TGTGCCACCGGCCCCCGATATGGGGGGTACGAAGCTTTCTTT
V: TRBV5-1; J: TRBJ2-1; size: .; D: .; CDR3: CASSRVGDSYNEQFF; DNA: TGCGCCAGCAGCCGGGTGGGGGACTCCTACAATGAGCAGTTCTTC
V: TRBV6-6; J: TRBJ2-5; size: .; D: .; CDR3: CASVGEYEQYF; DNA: TGTGCCAGCGTAGGGGAGTATGAGCAGTACTTC
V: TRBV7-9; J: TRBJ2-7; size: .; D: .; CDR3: CASSLDGHPYYEQYF; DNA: TGTGCCAGCAGCTTAGATGGACACCCATACTACGAGCAGTACTTC
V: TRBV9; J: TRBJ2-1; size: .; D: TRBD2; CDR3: CASSVAPSGGEEQFF; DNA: TGTGCCAGCAGCGTAGCTCCTAGCGGGGGAGAAGAGCAGTTCTTC
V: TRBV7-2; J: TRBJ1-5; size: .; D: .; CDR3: CASSLAQGGNQPQHF; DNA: TGTGCCAGCAGCTTAGCACAGGGTGGCAATCAGCCCCAGCATTTT
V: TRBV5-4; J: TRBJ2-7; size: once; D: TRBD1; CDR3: CASSPDRGFAYEQYF; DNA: TGTGCCAGCAGTCCGGACAGGGGATTTGCCTACGAGCAGTACTTC